These 21 T cell receptor beta chains were all obtained from the same sample, sequenced in a study of control samples from healthy donors and cancer patients. This table comes from immunoSEQ multiplex PCR, and its TCRdb copy is limited to in-frame clones, with some not included. The sample lists 150,000 to 200,000 clones; 91% were seen once. The sequenced sample was blood. Receptors originate from a woman in her twenties or thirties in good health.

The CDR3 nucleotides read TGTGCCAGTAGTACCGCCCACAATCAGCCCCAGCATTTT. Translation: CASSTAHNQPQHF. The chain has TRBV19 and TRBJ1-5; D is uncertain. The CDR3 consists of 13 residues. Germline lookup yields CDR1 LNHDA and CDR2 SQIVND (reference sequence). Between the trimmed V and J ends, which lost 4 bases and 3 bases, there was a span of 7 bases.

CDR3 bases: TGTGCCAGCAGCTTGAACCAGGGGGCGCAAGAGCAGTACTTC. Translated, it gives CASSLNQGAQEQYF. The chain employs TRBV5-6 and TRBJ2-7, with 8 bases matching TRBD1. The V and J ends lost 1 base and 7 bases, in that order; junction bases with no gene match: 7. The germline gives CDR1 SGHDT, CDR2 YYEEEE. This CDR3 spans 14 amino acids.

The chain joins TRBV6-4 to TRBJ2-7; no clear D. V was pared by 1 base and J by 2 bases, with 6 bases between. CDR1 and CDR2 from the germline V gene are MRHNA and SNTAGT. This CDR3 contains 13 residues. CDR3 sequence (DNA): TGTGCCAGCAGTGACTACCGGGCCTACGAGCAGTACTTC. As protein: CASSDYRAYEQYF.

The V gene is TRBV10-3, the J gene TRBJ1-6; D ambiguous. The length of the CDR3 is 14 residues. Germline CDR1 is ENHRY and CDR2 is SYGVKD. The V gene lost 6 bases and the J gene lost 0 bases, with 6 bases spanning the gap. CDR3 bases: TGTGCCATCAGCCCGAGCTCCTATAATTCACCCCTCCACTTT. Its translation is CAISPSSYNSPLHF.

The chain joins TRBV6-1 to TRBJ2-1; 10 bases are shared with TRBD2. The CDR3 runs to 14 residues. V shed 2 bases and J 6 bases; nucleotides not matched to a gene: 1. From germline, CDR1 is MNHNS and CDR2 SASEGT. DNA of the CDR3: TGTGCCAGCAGTGAAAGCGGGGGGGCCAATGAGCAGTTCTTC. This translates into CASSESGGANEQFF.

Notes on this clone: Other DNA variants within this sample encode the same CDR3. The chain is built from TRBV4-3 and TRBJ2-5; D remains unclear. Germline assignment: CDR1 LGHNA and CDR2 YSLEER. V lost 0 bases, J lost 4 bases, and 6 bases lay in between. The CDR3 contains 13 residues. CDR3 sequence (DNA): TGCGCCAGCAGCCAAGATCGAGGAGAGACCCAGTACTTC. It translates to CASSQDRGETQYF.

This chain uses TRBV19 with TRBJ2-5; 9 bases match TRBD2. Germline lookup yields CDR1 LNHDA and CDR2 SQIVND (reference sequence). This CDR3 region has 13 residues. Unmatched junction bases numbered 5, after V lost 7 bases and J lost 5 bases. This chain's CDR3 is CASTGGRGETQYF. CDR3 DNA: TGTGCCAGTACGGGCGGGAGGGGGGAGACCCAGTACTTC.

The chain links TRBV5-4 to TRBJ1-1; D is possibly TRBD1 (5 bases). This CDR3 has 14 amino acids. Per the germline V gene, CDR1 is SGHNT and CDR2 is YYREEE (reference sequence). Trimming removed 1 base at V and 1 base at J, with 8 bases between. CDR3 DNA: TGTGCCAGCAGCTTGTCGGGGCGGAACACTGAAGCTTTCTTT. Encoded protein: CASSLSGRNTEAFF.

This clone was counted once. The chain combines TRBV19 with TRBJ1-1; TRBD1 aligns across 9 bases. Germline trimming cut 10 bases from V and 8 bases from J; bases unmatched to any gene: 8. CDR3 length: 12 amino acids. CDR1 and CDR2 (germline): LNHDA, SQIVND (reference sequence). The CDR3 reads CATSDRGAEAFF. The CDR3 nucleotides are TGTGCCACATCCGACAGGGGGGCCGAAGCTTTCTTT.

This clone showed up just a few times. The chain combines TRBV6-4 with TRBJ2-1; 11 bases map to TRBD2. Looked up from germline, CDR1 is MRHNA and CDR2 is SNTAGT. This CDR3 contains 15 residues. V lost 5 bases and J lost 2; bases outside the gene matches: 2. The CDR3 region is CASSIAGGTYNEQFF. In DNA, the CDR3 is TGTGCCAGCAGTATAGCGGGAGGGACCTACAATGAGCAGTTCTTC.

The rearrangement uses TRBV18 and TRBJ1-1; D gene uncertain. CDR3 length equals 15 residues. Trimming took off 1 base at V and 1 base at J, with 10 bases between the two ends. Germline assignment: CDR1 KGHSH and CDR2 LQKENI. The CDR3 DNA reads as TGTGCCAGCTCACCACGAAACACCGAGAACACTGAAGCTTTCTTT. This sequence encodes CASSPRNTENTEAFF.

V and J are TRBV6-2 or TRBV6-3 and TRBJ1-2, with TRBD1 matching over 12 bases. After removal of 0 bases from V and 0 bases from J, the junction contained 11 bases not matched to a gene. Germline V lookup: CDR1 MNHEY, CDR2 SVGEGT. The CDR3 covers 20 residues. The CDR3 DNA reads as TGTGCCAGCAGTTACTCGAAATCCCCGGGACAGGGGGCCTCTAACTATGGCTACACCTTC. Protein: CASSYSKSPGQGASNYGYTF.

V usage is TRBV3-1 (or the pseudogene TRBV3-2) and J usage is TRBJ1-6, with TRBD1 matching over 7 bases. Per the germline V gene, CDR1 is LGHDT and CDR2 is YNNKEL (reference sequence). CDR3 length equals 15 residues. V dropped 3 bases and J dropped 6; count of bases not matched to a gene: 5. Written as DNA, the CDR3 is TGTGCCAGCAGCCAGGGACAGCTGTTTAATTCACCCCTCCACTTT. This translates into CASSQGQLFNSPLHF.

The sample holds one count of this clone. CDR3 nucleotide sequence: TGTGCCAGCAGTTTGGTGGACAATCAGCCCCAGCATTTT. Protein: CASSLVDNQPQHF. The rearrangement links TRBV28 to TRBJ1-5; D call uncertain. From germline, CDR1 is MDHEN and CDR2 SYDVKM. This CDR3 has 13 amino acids. V dropped 3 bases and J dropped 3 bases, with 6 bases sitting between them.

J is TRBJ1-5 and V is TRBV5-6; perhaps TRBD1 as D (5 bases). The CDR3 is 16 residues long. The V end lost 1 base, the J end lost 2 bases, and 13 bases lay between the germline ends. Germline values: CDR1 SGHDT, CDR2 YYEEEE. The CDR3 coding sequence is TGTGCCAGCAGCTTGCGGGGGGTGTTCGGCAATCAGCCCCAGCATTTT. Encoded protein: CASSLRGVFGNQPQHF.

Only one count was recorded for this clone. V gene TRBV30 combines with J gene TRBJ1-2; a possible D gene is TRBD1 (6 bases). CDR3 size: 12 residues. The germline V and J ends were trimmed by 0 bases and 8 bases, with 10 bases remaining between them. The germline CDR1 and CDR2 sequences are GTSNPN and SVGIG (reference sequence). The chain's CDR3 is CAWSVARGGYTF. DNA of the CDR3: TGTGCCTGGAGTGTAGCCAGGGGCGGCTACACCTTC. Filled out from reference TRBV30 and TRBJ1-2, the complete variable domain reads SQTIHQWPATLVQPVGSPLSLECTVEGTSNPNLYWYRQAAGRGLQLLFYSVGIGQISSEVPQNLSASRPQDRQFILSSKKLLLSDSGFYLCAWSVARGGYTFGSGTRLTVV.

The chain is built from TRBV3-1 (or the pseudogene TRBV3-2) and TRBJ2-7; unclear D gene. Germline V CDR1 and CDR2: LGHDT, YNNKEL (reference sequence). Trimming cost V 4 bases and J 3 bases, with 7 bases left between them. The CDR3 spans 12 residues. CDR3 region: CASSRLYYEQYF. DNA for the CDR3: TGTGCCAGCAGCCGACTTTACTACGAGCAGTACTTC.

The chain uses TRBV28 and TRBJ1-2; D uncertain. The ends were cut back, 6 bases at V and 0 bases at J, with 8 bases in the middle. In germline, CDR1 is MDHEN, CDR2 SYDVKM. The CDR3 is 13 residues long. The DNA for the CDR3 is TGTGCCAGCAGCCTAGACGCTAACTATGGCTACACCTTC. Translated: CASSLDANYGYTF.

V gene TRBV10-3 combines with J gene TRBJ2-1, with 9 positions matching TRBD1. V was pared by 2 bases and J by 4 bases, with 0 bases of the junction left unmatched. Germline loops: CDR1 ENHRY, CDR2 SYGVKD. CDR3 size: 14 residues. The CDR3 is CAISEGQGYNEQFF. DNA for the CDR3: TGTGCCATCAGTGAGGGACAGGGGTACAATGAGCAGTTCTTC.

The chain is built from TRBV9 and TRBJ2-1; 14 bases line up with TRBD2. Germline CDR1 SGDLS, CDR2 YYNGEE. The CDR3 has 15 amino acids. V lost 3 bases to trimming and J lost 8 bases; unmatched junction nucleotides: 4. This chain's CDR3 is CASSAGTSGSYEQFF. CDR3 nucleotide sequence: TGTGCCAGCAGCGCCGGGACTAGCGGGAGCTATGAGCAGTTCTTC.

This sequence joins TRBV6-6 and TRBJ1-5; weak D call: TRBD1 (6 bases). The V end lost 4 bases, the J end lost 1 base, and 14 bases lay between the germline ends. Germline V gene lookup returns CDR1 MNHNY and CDR2 SVGAGI (reference sequence). This CDR3 has 16 amino acids. The CDR3 is CASSSQTGQSNQPQHF. Here the CDR3 DNA reads TGTGCCAGCAGTTCCCAAACAGGGCAAAGCAATCAGCCCCAGCATTTT.